This TCR beta chain originates from a study of cytomegalovirus exposure and HLA in healthy donors. Germline loops: CDR1 SGHAT, CDR2 FQDESV (reference sequence). V gave up 2 bases and J gave up 6 bases; unmatched junction bases: 11. CDR3 size: 17 residues. PCR was performed using 60 Vbeta and 13 Jbeta primers. Assay used: immunoSEQ multiplex PCR; TCRdb lists only in-frame clones, some missing. Here the sample table reports 150,000 to 200,000 clones. The genes are TRBV11-1 and TRBJ2-1; 9 nucleotides align to TRBD1. The TCR comes from a woman under 30 in good health and CMV-seropositive. Sequencing was performed on PBMCs. Here the CDR3 reads CASSLQTGGILGNEQFF. CDR3 nucleotide sequence: TGTGCCAGCAGCTTACAGACAGGGGGGATATTAGGCAATGAGCAGTTCTTC.